This T cell receptor beta chain was sequenced during a study of identical twins. Points from the study as a whole: Reduced insertions were recorded for abundant cord blood beta clonotypes, with no such pattern in memory repertoires.

This CDR3 has 11 amino acids. Trimming removed 5 bases from V and 5 bases from J, with 9 bases in between. The germline gives CDR1 DFQATT, CDR2 SNEGSKA (reference sequence). Of note for this clonotype: The antigen remains unidentified.

TCRdb used MiXCR to reprocess the 5' RACE reads, holding one entry per CDR3 protein. The sample records about 700,000 distinct CDR3 sequences, roughly 6% being singletons. The clonotype was recovered from a man younger than 35 in good health. Sequenced: naive T cells sorted from blood. The chain couples TRBV20-1 to TRBJ2-5; D unresolved. The DNA for the CDR3 is TGCAGTGCTGAGTTCTCGGAGACCCAGTACTTC. This sequence encodes CSAEFSETQYF.